A selection of T cell receptor beta chains follows, all from one sample in a study of T cell responses to AZD1222 COVID-19 vaccine. The data were produced by immunoSEQ multiplex PCR, yet TCRdb's version contains in-frame clones alone and is incomplete. The repertoire includes 150,000 or so clones, around 90% of them detected once, and around 1.4% sits in the top ten. The sequencing here drew on peripheral blood, taken on day 0 of AZD1222 vaccination. The receptors shown here come from an adult in good health. Each CDR3 is given with its conserved first and last residue. The D gene is left open where the match is weak. Part of the rows lack a size; the others show once, few, many or a class for expanded clones.

>TRBJ2-7|TRBV27|TRBD2|-
TGTGCCAGCAGTTTAAAGCGACTAGCGTCCTACGAGCAGTACTTC
CASSLKRLASYEQYF
>TRBJ1-2|TRBV27|-|-
TGTGCCAGCACCCGCACCCCGACGGCCTCTGCCTCCCCTAACTATGGCTACACCTTC
CASTRTPTASASPNYGYTF
>TRBJ2-1|TRBV11-2|-|-
TGTGCCAGCAGCTTAGTAAGAGGGGGGGCCCCGTTCTTC
CASSLVRGGAPFF
>TRBJ1-1|TRBV30|-|-
TGTGCCTGGGGGAACCGGGGGGACACTGAAGCTTTCTTT
CAWGNRGDTEAFF
>TRBJ2-6|TRBV13|-|few
TGTGCCAGCAGCCCCCGGGCAGGGCATGGGGCCAACGTCCTGACTTTC
CASSPRAGHGANVLTF
>TRBJ2-6|TRBV18|TRBD2|-
TGTGCCAGCTCACCAACTACTAGCGGGGGGATCCTGGTCGGGGCCAACGTCCTGACTTTC
CASSPTTSGGILVGANVLTF
>TRBJ2-7|TRBV6-5|-|once
TGTGCCAGCAGTCACCCTCTGGGGGGGCGGCAGTACTTC
CASSHPLGGRQYF
>TRBJ2-4|TRBV10-3|-|-
TGTGCCATCAAGGAATACAGTGGAAACATTCAGTACTTC
CAIKEYSGNIQYF
>TRBJ2-2|TRBV2|-|-
TGTGCCAGCAGTGAAATAGGGACGGGCACCGGGGAGCTGTTTTTT
CASSEIGTGTGELFF
>TRBJ2-3|TRBV30|-|-
TGTGCCTGGGGGGCCCAGGTCCGCACAGATACGCAGTATTTT
CAWGAQVRTDTQYF
>TRBJ1-2|TRBV24-1|TRBD1|-
TGTGCCACCTCCGGGACAGATGGCTACACCTTC
CATSGTDGYTF
>TRBJ2-7|TRBV27|-|-
TGTGCCAGCAGCCCGGGGCCGGGGGCGCGCGGGTACGAGCAGTACTTC
CASSPGPGARGYEQYF
>TRBJ2-1|TRBV27|-|-
TGTGCCAGCAGTTCCATTCACTCCTCATCGGCGTACAATGAGCAGTTCTTC
CASSSIHSSSAYNEQFF
>TRBJ1-1|TRBV5-1|TRBD1|-
TGCGCCAGCCAAGAGACAGGGACGAACACTGAAGCTTTCTTT
CASQETGTNTEAFF
>TRBJ1-2|TRBV4-3|-|-
TGCGCCAGCAGCCAAGAGACAGCGAACTATGGCTACACCTTC
CASSQETANYGYTF
>TRBJ2-7|TRBV2|TRBD1|-
TGTGCCAGCAGGGACGGACAGGCCTACGAGCAGTACTTC
CASRDGQAYEQYF
>TRBJ2-7|TRBV27|TRBD1|-
TGTGCCAGCACGCAAAGGACAGGGGGTGCCGAGCAGTACTTC
CASTQRTGGAEQYF